The 24 T cell receptor beta chains listed next were all sequenced from one sample in a study of regulatory T cells in long-lasting Graves disease. Time point meaning: newly diagnosed GD, antithyroid drugs for less than 3 months. Generation of the TCR library employed RNA extracted from PBMCs. Arm-PCR of CDR3 regions and iRepertoire HTBI primers were used to build TCR beta libraries. TCRdb re-called the multiplex PCR reads with MiXCR, one entry per CDR3 protein. Of about 460,000 distinct CDR3 sequences in the sample, 14% are singletons; the top ten hold roughly 15%. These data also featured in a second study, about T cells in Graves' hyperthyroidism and ophthalmopathy.

This specimen consisted of peripheral blood mononuclear cells (PBMCs), obtained at new diagnosis, from a patient treated with antithyroid drugs. The receptor set was obtained from a woman in her 50s with Graves disease.

This clonotype was seen repeatedly, ten times or more. The V gene is TRBV11-2, the J gene TRBJ2-7; 11 positions agree with TRBD2. After removal of 5 bases from V and 5 bases from J, the junction contained 5 bases not matched to a gene. The CDR3 has 14 amino acids. CDR1 is SGHAT and CDR2 is FQNNGV in the germline V gene. The CDR3 bases are TGTGCCAGCAGCCAAATAGCGGGAGGGGACGAGCAGTACTTC. Amino acids: CASSQIAGGDEQYF.

This clonotype showed up many times. This chain uses TRBV28 with TRBJ2-7, with 9 bases lining up with TRBD1. This CDR3 is 15 amino acids long. Germline assignment: CDR1 MDHEN and CDR2 SYDVKM. V trimming: 3 bases; J trimming: 5 bases; junction bases outside the gene matches: 8. This chain's CDR3 is CASSFLGTGSDEQYF. Written as DNA, the CDR3 is TGTGCCAGCAGTTTTTTGGGGACAGGGTCCGACGAGCAGTACTTC.

The chain recombines TRBV29-1 with TRBJ1-2, with TRBD1 matching over 8 bases. V trimming: 5 bases; J trimming: 4 bases; junction bases outside the gene matches: 6. Germline lookup yields CDR1 SQVTM and CDR2 ANQGSEA. The length of the CDR3 is 13 residues. The CDR3 sequence: CSVQAGGVYGYTF. The CDR3 DNA is TGCAGCGTTCAGGCAGGGGGCGTCTATGGCTACACCTTC. The variable domain in full, completed from reference TRBV29-1 and TRBJ1-2, reads SAVISQKPSRDICQRGTSLTIQCQVDSQVTMMFWYRQQPGQSLTLIATANQGSEATYESGFVIDKFPISRPNLTFSTLTVSNMSPEDSSIYLCSVQAGGVYGYTFGSGTRLTVV.

Many counts were recorded for this clonotype. The genes are TRBV11-2 and TRBJ2-3, with 9 bases aligning to TRBD1. V was pared by 5 bases and J by 3 bases, with 6 bases of the junction left unmatched. The CDR3 is 15 residues long. Germline lookup yields CDR1 SGHAT and CDR2 FQNNGV. In DNA, the CDR3 is TGTGCCAGCAGCGCGACAGGGGGTCGTACAGATACGCAGTATTTT. Translated, it gives CASSATGGRTDTQYF.

The V and J genes are TRBV27 and TRBJ2-5; D unresolved. V was shortened by 0 bases and J by 5 bases, with 13 bases between the two germline ends. The length of the CDR3 is 15 residues. Germline loops: CDR1 MNHEY, CDR2 SMNVEV (reference sequence). The CDR3 DNA follows: TGTGCCAGCAGTTTATCAATGGTGGTGCTCGAGACCCAGTACTTC. It is translated as CASSLSMVVLETQYF.

This clonotype was counted a few times. The chain carries TRBV3-1 and TRBJ2-5; the match to TRBD2 covers 8 bases. The junction had 9 bases not matched to a gene; V was cut back by 4 bases and J by 5 bases. The CDR3 runs to 15 residues. The V gene's germline CDR1 is LGHDT and CDR2 YNNKEL (reference sequence). CDR3 DNA: TGTGCCAGCAGCCCCCTTGCGGGAGGAGGGGAGACCCAGTACTTC. It is translated as CASSPLAGGGETQYF.

This clonotype was seen a few times. The rearrangement uses TRBV19 and TRBJ2-1, with D possibly TRBD1 on 5 matching bases. The CDR3 loop spans 15 amino acids. CDR1 and CDR2 (germline): LNHDA, SQIVND (reference sequence). Trimming shortened V by 3 bases and J by 2 bases, and 11 bases separated the two germline ends. The CDR3 reads CASSITGKTYNEQFF. In DNA, the CDR3 is TGTGCCAGTAGTATTACAGGTAAAACCTACAATGAGCAGTTCTTC.

J is TRBJ2-4 and V is TRBV5-1; possibly TRBD1 for D (5 bases). Germline CDR1 reads SGHRS; CDR2 reads YFSETQ. Trimming left V 4 bases short and J 0 bases short, with 8 bases between. The CDR3 spans 14 residues. The CDR3 is CASSETVAKNIQYF. CDR3 coding DNA: TGCGCCAGCAGCGAGACAGTAGCCAAAAACATTCAGTACTTC.

This clonotype was picked up many times. The chain combines TRBV3-1 with TRBJ2-1; tentatively, D is TRBD1 (5 bases). The germline V gene has CDR1 LGHDT and CDR2 YNNKEL (reference sequence). Trimming cost V 1 base and J 12 bases, with 10 bases left between them. This CDR3 has 12 residues. The CDR3 DNA reads as TGTGCCAGCAGCCAAGTTAAGGGGTGGCAGTTCTTC. It yields the protein CASSQVKGWQFF.

In its sample, this clonotype was seen many times. The chain employs TRBV5-1 and TRBJ2-3; 8 bases are a match to TRBD2. The germline V gene encodes CDR1 SGHRS and CDR2 YFSETQ. The CDR3 has 14 amino acids. With V trimmed by 3 bases and J by 5 bases, 5 bases remained unmatched. CDR3 sequence: CASSSGTRQDTQYF. In DNA, the CDR3 is TGCGCCAGCAGCTCCGGGACTAGGCAAGATACGCAGTATTTT.

The sample holds many counts of this clonotype. This chain links TRBV7-3 with TRBJ2-2, with TRBD2 identical over 8 bases. The CDR3 has 15 amino acids. CDR1 SGHTA and CDR2 FQGTGA come from the germline V gene. After removal of 6 bases from V and 1 base from J, the junction contained 4 bases not matched to a gene. The CDR3 DNA reads as TGTGCCAGCAGTTCGGGACTAGAGAACACCGGGGAGCTGTTTTTT. Translating it yields CASSSGLENTGELFF.

In this sample, this clonotype turned up many times. The J gene is TRBJ2-2, the V gene TRBV2; D might be TRBD1 (6 bases). V lost 7 bases to trimming and J lost 7 bases, with 25 bases between them. CDR1 is SNHLY and CDR2 is FYNNEI in the germline V gene. The CDR3 spans 17 residues. The CDR3 spells CASTSTGTSLVGGELFF. The CDR3 region has the DNA TGTGCCAGCACCTCGACCGGGACATCCTTAGTGGGCGGGGAGCTGTTTTTT.

This chain links TRBV10-3 with TRBJ2-1; no firm D call. From germline, CDR1 is ENHRY and CDR2 SYGVKD. This CDR3 region has 15 residues. V lost 0 bases and J 4 bases, leaving 10 bases between the germline ends. The CDR3 region is CAISESSGSYNEQFF. The CDR3 DNA sequence: TGTGCCATCAGTGAGTCATCCGGGTCTTACAATGAGCAGTTCTTC.

This clonotype was detected a few times. The chain couples TRBV9 to TRBJ2-1, with 8 bases lining up with TRBD2. V lost 3 bases, J lost 3 bases, and 8 bases stayed unmatched. Germline V gene data show CDR1 as SGDLS and CDR2 as YYNGEE. The CDR3 totals 16 residues. CDR3 amino acids: CASSAPLAGIYNEQFF. The CDR3 DNA is TGTGCCAGCAGCGCCCCGCTAGCGGGTATCTACAATGAGCAGTTCTTC.

In this sample, this clonotype turned up many times. The V gene is TRBV30, the J gene TRBJ2-3; 7 positions agree with TRBD2. Germline V gene sequence: CDR1 GTSNPN, CDR2 SVGIG (reference sequence). After removal of 0 bases from V and 3 bases from J, the junction contained 6 bases not matched to a gene. The CDR3 consists of 15 residues. Here the CDR3 DNA reads TGTGCCTGGAGTGTCTCTTCGGGAGGTACAGATACGCAGTATTTT. Protein: CAWSVSSGGTDTQYF. Looking up the rest from reference TRBV30 and TRBJ2-3 gives the full variable domain: SQTIHQWPATLVQPVGSPLSLECTVEGTSNPNLYWYRQAAGRGLQLLFYSVGIGQISSEVPQNLSASRPQDRQFILSSKKLLLSDSGFYLCAWSVSSGGTDTQYFGPGTRLTVL.

About this clonotype itself: Since a much larger clone is just one base distant, this may be a read error. The chain recombines TRBV7-9 with TRBJ2-7, with D possibly called TRBD1 or TRBD2 (5 bases each). The germline V gene has CDR1 SEHNR and CDR2 FQNEAQ (reference sequence). The CDR3 covers 15 residues. Trimming took off 0 bases at V and 4 bases at J, with 13 bases between the two ends. CDR3 amino acids: CASSLAGASIYEQYF. CDR3 nucleotide sequence: TGTGCCAGCAGCTTAGCCGGGGCTAGTATTTACGAGCAGTACTTC.

Note on this clonotype: A much larger clone lies one base from this, so it may be a read error. The chain's CDR3 is CASSIDATENTGELFF. CDR3 sequence (DNA): TGTGCCAGCAGTATCGACGCGACAGAGAACACCGGGGAGCTGTTTTTT. The chain joins TRBV12-3 or TRBV12-4 to TRBJ2-2; TRBD1 might be the D (5 bases). The CDR3 contains 16 residues. Trimming took 5 bases from V and 1 from J, leaving 14 bases between them.

V usage is TRBV5-1 and J usage is TRBJ1-3; TRBD1 agrees at 8 bases. The length of the CDR3 is 14 residues. J lost 3 bases, V lost 3 bases, and 2 bases had no gene match. In germline, CDR1 is SGHRS, CDR2 YFSETQ. In DNA, the CDR3 is TGCGCCAGCAGCTGGGGGACAGGTGGAAACACCATATATTTT. Its protein is CASSWGTGGNTIYF.

This clonotype showed up just a few times. The chain joins TRBV6-1 to TRBJ1-5, with a possible D match to TRBD1 (5 bases). The V end was cut by 1 base, the J end by 0 bases, with 7 bases between. CDR1 MNHNS and CDR2 SASEGT come from the germline V gene. This CDR3 has 15 amino acids. DNA of the CDR3: TGTGCCAGCAGTGAAGGACAGAATAGCAATCAGCCCCAGCATTTT. This sequence encodes CASSEGQNSNQPQHF.

The chain uses TRBV19 and TRBJ1-5, with unresolved D. The CDR3 loop spans 14 amino acids. The ends were cut back, 1 base at V and 4 bases at J, with 8 bases in the middle. Germline V lookup: CDR1 LNHDA, CDR2 SQIVND (reference sequence). This CDR3 reads CASSIGRINQPQHF. The CDR3 DNA follows: TGTGCCAGTAGTATAGGAAGGATTAATCAGCCCCAGCATTTT.

A few counts support this clonotype. The chain uses TRBV20-1 and TRBJ2-7, with 9 bases lining up with TRBD1. The ends lost 6 bases at V and 7 bases at J; junction bases unmatched: 16. Germline assignment: CDR1 DFQATT and CDR2 SNEGSKA (reference sequence). The CDR3 totals 15 residues. The CDR3 spells CSATISGTGIGEQYF. As DNA, the CDR3 is TGCAGTGCCACTATCTCCGGGACAGGGATTGGAGAGCAGTACTTC.

This clonotype was observed a single time. A much larger clone is a single base away; this may be a read error. This rearrangement joins TRBV7-9 to TRBJ2-2; 12 bases agree with TRBD2. Germline assignment: CDR1 SEHNR and CDR2 FQNEAQ (reference sequence). The CDR3 totals 17 residues. V lost 2 bases and J lost 5; bases outside the gene matches: 6. In nucleotides, the CDR3 is TGTGCCAGCAGCTTAACCCGGACTAGCGGGACTACCGGGGAGCTGTTTTTT. Its translation is CASSLTRTSGTTGELFF.

This clonotype was seen at least ten times. V usage is TRBV7-9 and J usage is TRBJ2-1; 7 bases are shared with TRBD2. The CDR3 runs to 14 residues. Germline-derived CDR1 and CDR2 are SEHNR and FQNEAQ (reference sequence). The V and J ends lost 4 bases and 0 bases, in that order; junction bases with no gene match: 0. Written as DNA, the CDR3 is TGTGCCAGCAGCTCTAGCGGCTCCTACAATGAGCAGTTCTTC. Translating it yields CASSSSGSYNEQFF.

This clonotype showed up just a few times. The genes are TRBV5-1 and TRBJ2-5, with 9 bases matching TRBD2. Unmatched junction bases numbered 6, after V lost 6 bases and J lost 0 bases. The CDR3 totals 15 residues. Germline values: CDR1 SGHRS, CDR2 YFSETQ. The CDR3 region is CASKRLADNQETQYF. In DNA form, the CDR3 reads TGCGCCAGCAAAAGACTAGCGGATAACCAAGAGACCCAGTACTTC.